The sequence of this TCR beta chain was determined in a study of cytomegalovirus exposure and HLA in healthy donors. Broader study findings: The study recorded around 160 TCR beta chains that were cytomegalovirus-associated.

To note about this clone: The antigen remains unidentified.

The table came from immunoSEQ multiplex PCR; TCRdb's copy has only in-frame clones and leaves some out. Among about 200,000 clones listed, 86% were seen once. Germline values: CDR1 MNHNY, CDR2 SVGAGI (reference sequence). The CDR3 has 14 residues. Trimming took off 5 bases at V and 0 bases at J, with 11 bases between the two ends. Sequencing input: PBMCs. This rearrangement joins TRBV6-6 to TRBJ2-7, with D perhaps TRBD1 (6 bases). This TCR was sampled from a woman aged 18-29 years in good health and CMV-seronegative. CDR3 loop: CASSPRTASYEQYF. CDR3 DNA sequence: TGTGCCAGCAGTCCCCGGACAGCCTCCTACGAGCAGTACTTC.